This entry is about one TCR beta chain. Its antigen is as yet unknown. V lost 3 bases and J 8 bases, leaving 19 bases between the germline ends. The CDR3 contains 15 residues. In germline, CDR1 is MDHEN, CDR2 SYDVKM. The record originates from a study of long-term antiretroviral therapy in people with HIV. Study observations and caveats: HIV repertoires covered narrower CDR3 length ranges than controls did. Clones that had undergone expansion before ART dominated the repertoire at all time points. Diversity rose after ART but stayed below transplant donor controls.

Runs used v3.0 of the immunoSEQ assay and were done at survey level. Per-sample sequencing targets were roughly 40,000-55,000 T-cell genomes. Libraries were prepared by immunoSEQ multiplex PCR; TCRdb keeps only in-frame clonotypes and omits some of them. The sample lists 30,000 to 40,000 clones, 75% to 90% occurring once. V usage is TRBV28 and J usage is TRBJ1-2; D may be TRBD1 (6 bases). This clonotype was sampled from a woman aged 18 to 35 with HIV. This material consisted of unsorted PBMCs, taken just before starting antiretroviral therapy. This chain's CDR3 is CASSLAGRGIRGYTF. Here the CDR3 DNA reads TGTGCCAGCAGTTTGGCGGGCAGGGGAATCCGGGGCTACACCTTC.